Below, one TCR beta chain is given with its context. V was pared by 4 bases and J by 4 bases, with 14 bases between. Looked up from germline, CDR1 is SGHRS and CDR2 is YFSETQ. CDR3 size: 14 residues. Participant-given clinical history determined each cohort assignment. The data were taken from a study of blood T cell repertoires in COVID-19. About the study: Italy, Spain and the United States were the sources of the convalescent and acute COVID-19 samples. T cells, B-cell-depleted T cells, or PBMCs supplied cDNA or gDNA.

In the authors' workflow: Researchers report that nucleated cell counts were estimated from reference gene primer amplification. Some clones are missing from TCRdb's copy, which holds only in-frame ones; the method was immunoSEQ multiplex PCR. V and J calls and clone size are those listed in that table; D and trimming were worked out from the DNA. The table lists about 180,000 clones, around 85% of them singletons. Sequenced sample: PBMCs or T cells enriched from blood (not recorded which). This clonotype was obtained from a man in his forties who had recovered from COVID-19. The chain is built from TRBV5-1 and TRBJ1-2, with D maybe TRBD1 (5 bases). CDR3 bases: TGCGCCAGCAGCCTGGGACGGGGACTCTATGGCTACACCTTC. Its protein is CASSLGRGLYGYTF.